This T cell receptor beta chain was found in a study of CD8+CD57+ T cells in acquired aplastic anemia listed by TCRdb under 2018. Regarding the research as a whole: DNA extracted from sorted CD4+ and CD8+ cells had a mean of approximately 3.5 ug, with a range of roughly 0.17 to 30 ug. For healthy donor samples, the average read count was about 10.8 million for CD4+ cells and approximately 11 million for CD8+ cells.

Turning to this clonotype: Its antigen is still unknown. No much larger clone is present one base from it, and per-base qualities are unavailable.

Paper-wide results and their limitations: Twenty-nine CD8+ CDR3 sequences were shared between patients and controls but appeared highly expressed in patients and within their immunodominant clones. Between patients and healthy controls, no significant difference in CD8+ Simpson's diversity was found (P=0.060).

From the cysteine up to the phenylalanine, the CDR3 has a length of 12 residues. The sequence is cut down to CDR3 DNA, 36 bases in frame from base 1. The germline V gene yields SGHTA for CDR1 and FQGNSA for CDR2. The germline ends are 2 bases apart after V is trimmed by 0 bases and J by 2 bases. Genomic DNA was used as template for profiling of TCR beta VDJ combinations and CDR3 sequences. An Illumina HiSeq 2000 was the platform used for TCR repertoire sequencing. Regarding the original processing steps: Repertoires were assessed using TRBV/TRBJ rearrangement plots, CDR3 size and DJ length profiles, and Simpson's diversity index. The most abundant DNA sequence in the deep sequencing data was taken as the immunodominant clone. CDR3 amino acid sequences were screened for sharing across subjects and compared with published repertoires and the VDJdb database. The raw public reads went through TCRdb reprocessing: fastp at Q25, MiXCR clone calling, in-frame beta chains kept. Every distinct CDR3 protein forms one entry, paired with its most common genes and DNA. TCRdb's processing, not the authors' own work, is the source of the V and J calls. A total of some 170,000 distinct CDR3 sequences appear in this sample, around 40% of them only once. Clones ranked in the top ten supply 1.1% of the sample.

TCR repertoires of sorted CD4+ and CD8+ blood T cells from severe aplastic anemia patients and healthy subjects were deep-sequenced in the study. Ficoll-Paque density gradient centrifugation was used to isolate peripheral blood mononuclear cells. CD4+ and CD8+ T cells were sorted by FACS or magnetic beads before DNA extraction. This sequence was found in a human donor in good health. The sequence links TRBV7-2 to TRBJ2-7, with the D gene not confidently named. The sequenced material came from sorted CD4+, CD8+, or CD8+CD57+ T cells (not recorded which) from PBMCs. The encoded CDR3 is CASSLAPYEQYF. The bases are TGTGCCAGCAGCTTAGCACCCTACGAGCAGTACTTC.